This T cell receptor beta chain emerged from a study of cytomegalovirus exposure and HLA in healthy donors. Study-level results: Owing to their indistinguishability, certain V segments, notably TRBV6-2 and TRBV6-3, were excluded. In a later analysis, across HLA loci, associated TCR counts were highest for DRB1, lowest for HLA-C. Based on reports, TCR beta sequences accurately predicted HLA-A and HLA-B alleles for most subjects.

CDR3 length: 15 amino acids. V trimming: 6 bases; J trimming: 7 bases; junction bases outside the gene matches: 13. Germline V gene data show CDR1 as KGHSH and CDR2 as LQKENI. The PCR made use of 60 Vbeta and 13 Jbeta primers. The table came from immunoSEQ multiplex PCR; TCRdb's copy has only in-frame clones and leaves some out. This table holds 150,000 to 200,000 clones, over 60% found once. With regard to this clone: Its antigen is unknown.

The source material was PBMCs. This chain links TRBV18 with TRBJ1-1; TRBD1 agrees at 8 bases. This TCR derives from a girl aged 10 to 17 in good health and CMV-seronegative. CDR3 in amino acids: CASSPGTGGLNEAFF. DNA for the CDR3: TGTGCCAGCTCTCCCGGGACAGGAGGGCTGAATGAAGCTTTCTTT.